Following are 25 T cell receptor beta chains from one sample sequenced in a study of regulatory T cells in long-lasting Graves disease. The time point was: persistent/refractory GD, antithyroid drugs over 5 years with positive TRAb. After RNA was extracted from PBMCs, the TCR library was made from it. Both iRepertoire HTBI primers and Arm-PCR of CDR3 regions were used to build the TCR beta libraries. Each CDR3 protein gets one entry after TCRdb re-called the multiplex PCR reads with MiXCR. Of about 290,000 distinct CDR3 sequences listed, around 23% are singletons. The sample in question was peripheral blood mononuclear cells (PBMCs), obtained when the disease was refractory, from a patient treated with antithyroid drugs. All receptors derive from a female donor with Graves disease.

Many counts were recorded for this clonotype. The J gene is TRBJ2-7, the V gene TRBV7-2; TRBD1 might be the D (5 bases). From germline, CDR1 is SGHTA and CDR2 FQGNSA. V was shortened by 2 bases and J by 2 bases, with 10 bases between the two germline ends. The CDR3 loop spans 14 amino acids. This chain's CDR3 is CASSLFGAAYEQYF. As DNA, the CDR3 is TGTGCCAGCAGCTTATTTGGGGCCGCCTACGAGCAGTACTTC.

This clonotype turned up a few times. The chain uses TRBV5-6 and TRBJ1-3; no definite D call. CDR1 and CDR2 from the germline V gene are SGHDT and YYEEEE. The CDR3 spans 14 residues. Trimming shortened V by 1 base and J by 0 bases, and 5 bases separated the two germline ends. In nucleotides, the CDR3 is TGTGCCAGCAGCTTGACGGTCTCTGGAAACACCATATATTTT. It encodes CASSLTVSGNTIYF.

This clonotype was seen only a few times. The chain carries TRBV6-1 and TRBJ2-7; TRBD2 aligns across 9 bases. After removal of 5 bases from V and 6 bases from J, the junction contained 5 bases not matched to a gene. Per the germline V gene, CDR1 is MNHNS and CDR2 is SASEGT. CDR3 length: 13 amino acids. CDR3 in amino acids: CASSSSGSGEQYF. The DNA for the CDR3 is TGTGCCAGCAGTAGTAGCGGGAGTGGCGAGCAGTACTTC.

The chain links TRBV5-1 to TRBJ2-4; 7 positions match TRBD2. This CDR3 comprises 15 residues. The trim removed 2 bases at V and 3 bases at J, leaving 5 bases unmatched. Germline V gene sequence: CDR1 SGHRS, CDR2 YFSETQ. CDR3 sequence reads: CASSLRGVGKNIQYF. CDR3 DNA sequence: TGCGCCAGCAGCTTACGGGGGGTTGGCAAAAACATTCAGTACTTC.

This clonotype was seen a few times. This may arise from a read error, as a much more abundant clone is one base away. The genes are TRBV7-2 and TRBJ1-3, with D possibly TRBD1 on 6 matching bases. The CDR3 extends over 16 amino acids. Trimming took 3 bases from V and 0 from J, leaving 12 bases between them. Germline V gives CDR1 SGHTA, CDR2 FQGNSA. For the CDR3, the DNA is TGTGCCAGCAGCTTGAAGCTGGACAGCTCTGGAAACACCATATATTTT. Amino acids: CASSLKLDSSGNTIYF.

This clonotype was detected only a few times. This chain joins TRBV19 and TRBJ2-5; TRBD2 matches at 12 bases. The ends lost 8 bases at V and 5 bases at J; junction bases unmatched: 12. Germline values: CDR1 LNHDA, CDR2 SQIVND (reference sequence). The CDR3 has 16 amino acids. This CDR3 is CASLRGLAGGGETQYF. In DNA form, the CDR3 reads TGTGCCAGTCTCCGCGGGCTAGCGGGAGGGGGGGAGACCCAGTACTTC.

This clonotype was counted at least ten times. The chain carries TRBV2 and TRBJ1-4, with 11 bases aligning to TRBD1. Germline lookup yields CDR1 SNHLY and CDR2 FYNNEI. The CDR3 spans 15 residues. The V segment lost 5 bases and the J segment 7 bases; nucleotides outside the gene matches: 6. The CDR3: CASSRTGGEAEKLFF. CDR3 coding DNA: TGTGCCAGCAGTCGGACAGGGGGCGAGGCTGAAAAACTGTTTTTT.

To note about this clonotype: One base away lies a much larger clone, so this may be a sequencing read error. The V gene is TRBV12-3 or TRBV12-4, the J gene TRBJ1-2; D possibly corresponds to TRBD1 (5 bases). The CDR3 length is 15 residues. V was trimmed by 8 bases and J by 2 bases, leaving 18 bases between them. The CDR3 DNA reads as TGTGCCAGCGCTTGGGGGATTTGGGGAAACTATGGCTACACCTTC. This translates into CASAWGIWGNYGYTF.

The rearrangement uses TRBV7-6 and TRBJ2-5; TRBD2 agrees at 13 bases. The V gene's germline CDR1 is SGHVS and CDR2 FNYEAQ. V lost 5 bases to trimming and J lost 5 bases; unmatched junction nucleotides: 8. The CDR3 covers 16 residues. CDR3 bases: TGTGCCAGCAGCCTCTCCACTAGCGGGAGGGGGGAGACCCAGTACTTC. This translates into CASSLSTSGRGETQYF.

This sequence joins TRBV11-2 and TRBJ1-3, with D possibly matching TRBD1 (5 bases). V lost 5 bases and J 8 bases, leaving 16 bases between the germline ends. CDR3 length: 14 amino acids. The germline CDR1 and CDR2 sequences are SGHAT and FQNNGV. CDR3 sequence reads: CASSRDRSVDTIYF. The CDR3 DNA is TGTGCCAGCAGCCGGGACCGAAGTGTGGACACCATATATTTT.

For this clonotype: One end of the junction does not line up with germline, which may come from a read error. This chain uses TRBV27 with TRBJ2-2, with D possibly matching TRBD2 (6 bases). The length of the CDR3 is 14 residues. Germline V gene lookup returns CDR1 MNHEY and CDR2 SMNVEV (reference sequence). CDR3: CASSLSPNTGGLFF. The CDR3 DNA reads TGTGCCAGCAGTTTATCACCGAACACCGGGGGGCTGTTTTTT.

The CDR3 loop is CASSLAGAGGPTGELFF. CDR3 DNA: TGCGCCAGCAGCTTGGCTGGAGCGGGAGGGCCTACCGGGGAGCTGTTTTTT. The rearrangement joins TRBV5-1 to TRBJ2-2, with TRBD2 matching over 10 bases. Germline CDR1 reads SGHRS; CDR2 reads YFSETQ. The CDR3 covers 17 residues. V shed 0 bases, J shed 5 bases, and the junction held 7 bases outside the gene matches.

V usage is TRBV4-1 and J usage is TRBJ2-5; 10 nucleotides agree with TRBD2. CDR3 length equals 16 residues. V shed 3 bases and J 4 bases; nucleotides not matched to a gene: 8. CDR1 and CDR2 (germline): MGHRA, YSYEKL. CDR3 amino acids: CASSQAWRTSGETQYF. The CDR3, as DNA: TGCGCCAGCAGCCAGGCATGGAGGACTAGCGGAGAGACCCAGTACTTC.

This clonotype was counted only a few times. The genes are TRBV7-9 and TRBJ2-7, with D perhaps matching TRBD1 or TRBD2 (7 bases each). This CDR3 has 20 amino acids. Germline V gene lookup returns CDR1 SEHNR and CDR2 FQNEAQ (reference sequence). The V end lost 8 bases, the J end lost 0 bases, and 32 bases lay between the germline ends. CDR3 residues: CASARKTTGDYTQSSYEQYF. The CDR3 DNA reads TGTGCCAGCGCCCGAAAAACCACAGGGGACTATACCCAGAGCTCCTACGAGCAGTACTTC.

This clonotype was counted ten times or more. The rearrangement uses TRBV29-1 and TRBJ1-2; D call uncertain. Germline lookup yields CDR1 SQVTM and CDR2 ANQGSEA. V lost 0 bases, J lost 8 bases, and 10 bases lay in between. The length of the CDR3 is 12 residues. In nucleotides, the CDR3 is TGCAGCGTTGAAGAGGGCGCAGAGGGCTACACCTTC. Its translation: CSVEEGAEGYTF.

The table lists this clonotype with many counts. The chain recombines TRBV6-2 or TRBV6-3 with TRBJ2-6; 8 bases are a match to TRBD1. The CDR3 contains 18 residues. V lost 6 bases, J lost 0 bases, and 10 bases stayed unmatched. Germline V gene data show CDR1 as MNHEY and CDR2 as SVGEGT. The CDR3 reads CASSKLPGQASGANVLTF. CDR3 coding DNA: TGTGCCAGCAGCAAACTACCGGGACAGGCCTCTGGGGCCAACGTCCTGACTTTC.

This clonotype was observed a few times. The V gene is TRBV18, the J gene TRBJ1-1; D uncertain. The germline V gene has CDR1 KGHSH and CDR2 LQKENI. The ends were cut back, 2 bases at V and 3 bases at J, with 7 bases in the middle. This CDR3 spans 13 amino acids. CDR3 loop: CASSPAFDTEAFF. DNA for the CDR3: TGTGCCAGCTCACCAGCGTTCGACACTGAAGCTTTCTTT.

This clonotype has just a few counts. This may be a read error, as it is one base from a much larger clone. The rearrangement links TRBV28 to TRBJ1-1, with 7 bases identical to TRBD1. This CDR3 comprises 16 residues. V gave up 6 bases and J gave up 2 bases; unmatched junction bases: 12. In germline, CDR1 is MDHEN, CDR2 SYDVKM. CDR3: CASRRAFGTANTEAFF. CDR3 nucleotides: TGTGCCAGCAGACGCGCGTTCGGGACAGCCAACACTGAAGCTTTCTTT.

This clonotype has ten or more counts. V is TRBV30 and J is TRBJ1-4; 10 bases match TRBD1. Germline lookup yields CDR1 GTSNPN and CDR2 SVGIG (reference sequence). V lost 2 bases to trimming and J lost 8 bases; unmatched junction nucleotides: 2. The length of the CDR3 is 13 residues. Written as DNA, the CDR3 is TGTGCCTGGAGTTTGGGACAGGGGGAAAAACTGTTTTTT. This codes for CAWSLGQGEKLFF.

As concerns this clonotype: A much larger clone lies a single base off, so this may be a read error. The CDR3 spells CASSHEQGIAFF. In nucleotides, the CDR3 is TGTGCCAGCAGCCATGAGCAGGGCATCGCTTTCTTT. This rearrangement joins TRBV6-2 or TRBV6-3 to TRBJ1-1, with D perhaps TRBD1 (5 bases). V lost 6 bases, J lost 11 bases, and 16 bases lay in between. From germline, CDR1 is MNHEY and CDR2 SVGEGT. This CDR3 contains 12 residues.

Only a few counts were recorded for this clonotype. This chain joins TRBV29-1 and TRBJ2-1; 9 bases line up with TRBD2. CDR1 is SQVTM, CDR2 ANQGSEA, per germline. This CDR3 region has 16 residues. Losses at the gene ends were 4 bases for V and 1 base for J; bases not matched to a gene: 8. CDR3 amino acids: CSVVSGRSTSYNEQFF. In DNA, the CDR3 is TGCAGCGTTGTTAGCGGGAGAAGTACGTCCTACAATGAGCAGTTCTTC.

This clonotype was picked up a small number of times. This chain uses TRBV29-1 with TRBJ2-2, with 11 bases identical to TRBD2. Germline V gives CDR1 SQVTM, CDR2 ANQGSEA. This CDR3 region has 14 residues. After removal of 7 bases from V and 2 bases from J, the junction contained 3 bases not matched to a gene. Here the CDR3 reads CSGLAGGNTGELFF. CDR3 nucleotide sequence: TGCAGCGGGCTAGCGGGAGGAAACACCGGGGAGCTGTTTTTT.

This clonotype occurred many times. The chain joins TRBV27 to TRBJ1-2; D uncertain. The CDR3 has 14 amino acids. Trimming took off 4 bases at V and 14 bases at J, with 23 bases between the two ends. In germline, CDR1 is MNHEY, CDR2 SMNVEV (reference sequence). This chain's CDR3 is CASSSSFKAPYVTF. CDR3 coding DNA: TGTGCCAGCAGTTCGAGCTTCAAGGCCCCTTACGTAACCTTC.

This clonotype was counted at least ten times. The V gene is TRBV12-3 or TRBV12-4, the J gene TRBJ2-5; D gene uncertain. Trimming shortened V by 9 bases and J by 0 bases, and 11 bases separated the two germline ends. This CDR3 is built from 13 residues. The CDR3 sequence is CASGSSDQETQYF. The CDR3 DNA is TGTGCCAGTGGATCCAGCGACCAAGAGACCCAGTACTTC.

A few counts support this clonotype. V and J are TRBV5-4 and TRBJ2-2; 8 positions agree with TRBD2. The length of the CDR3 is 17 residues. V gave up 4 bases and J gave up 7 bases; unmatched junction bases: 15. Germline assignment: CDR1 SGHNT and CDR2 YYREEE (reference sequence). The CDR3, as DNA: TGTGCCAGCAGCCCGGCAAACTCGCGGGAGGTTATCGGGGAGCTGTTTTTT. Translating it yields CASSPANSREVIGELFF.